This paragraph reports one TCR beta chain. This sample was included in a study of blood T cell repertoires in COVID-19. The overall study: The cDNA or gDNA used as material had been derived from T cells, B-cell-depleted T cells, or PBMCs.

Method: immunoSEQ multiplex PCR; TCRdb's copy keeps in-frame clones and lacks some. The sample shows about 210,000 clones, approximately 82% of them seen only once. Sequencing was done on a sample of peripheral blood. The TCR was taken from a woman aged 40 to 50 with acute or convalescent COVID-19.

This CDR3 is CASSPAGGRTYNEQFF. In nucleotides, the CDR3 is TGTGCCAGCTCCCCGGCGGGGGGGAGAACCTACAATGAGCAGTTCTTC. The rearrangement links TRBV18 to TRBJ2-1, with TRBD2 matching 9 bases. This CDR3 spans 16 amino acids. The germline V gene has CDR1 KGHSH and CDR2 LQKENI. Trimming took 6 bases from V and 2 from J; bases not matched to a gene: 8.